The rows below give T cell receptor beta chains drawn from one sample of a study of T cell responses to AZD1222 COVID-19 vaccine. Generated by immunoSEQ multiplex PCR, the TCRdb table keeps only in-frame clones and is missing some. The sample has about 180,000 clones, approximately 94% seen once. The sequencing used peripheral blood, collected 28 days after the second AZD1222 dose. These receptors all come from an adult who received the AZD1222 COVID-19 vaccine. Each CDR3 is given with its conserved first and last residue. The order of the fields is CDR3 protein, CDR3 DNA, D gene, J gene, clone size, V gene. A D gene is named only where the DNA matches it firmly. The listing skips clone size in some rows; elsewhere it reads once, few, many or a size class.

CDR3aa: CASSPRQATNEKLFF
CDR3nt: TGTGCCAGCAGCCCAAGACAGGCAACTAATGAAAAACTGTTTTTT
d_gene: NA
j_gene: TRBJ1-4
abundance: NA
v_gene: TRBV5-6

CDR3aa: CASSSAQDRVNEKLFF
CDR3nt: TGTGCCAGCAGCTCTGCTCAGGACAGGGTGAATGAAAAACTGTTTTTT
d_gene: TRBD1
j_gene: TRBJ1-4
abundance: NA
v_gene: TRBV7-9

CDR3aa: CASRETGIVKTQYF
CDR3nt: TGTGCCAGCAGGGAGACAGGTATCGTAAAGACCCAGTACTTC
d_gene: NA
j_gene: TRBJ2-5
abundance: NA
v_gene: TRBV6-5

CDR3aa: CASSSERGGEAAFF
CDR3nt: TGTGCCAGCAGCTCGGAACGAGGGGGCGAGGCAGCTTTCTTT
d_gene: TRBD1
j_gene: TRBJ1-1
abundance: NA
v_gene: TRBV5-5

CDR3aa: CASSIPSRMNTEAFF
CDR3nt: TGTGCCAGCAGTATCCCATCCCGGATGAACACTGAAGCTTTCTTT
d_gene: NA
j_gene: TRBJ1-1
abundance: NA
v_gene: TRBV6-5

CDR3aa: CASSPNSGLAPVDEQYF
CDR3nt: TGTGCCAGCAGCCCGAATTCCGGACTAGCACCAGTGGACGAGCAGTACTTC
d_gene: TRBD2
j_gene: TRBJ2-7
abundance: NA
v_gene: TRBV7-8

CDR3aa: CASSLASGIFYEQYF
CDR3nt: TGTGCCAGCAGCTTAGCTAGCGGGATTTTCTACGAGCAGTACTTC
d_gene: TRBD2
j_gene: TRBJ2-7
abundance: NA
v_gene: TRBV11-2

CDR3aa: CASRAPSGANVLTF
CDR3nt: TGTGCCAGCAGGGCCCCGTCTGGGGCCAACGTCCTGACTTTC
d_gene: NA
j_gene: TRBJ2-6
abundance: once
v_gene: TRBV6-5

CDR3aa: CASSAGTSGGRGIKETQYF
CDR3nt: TGTGCCAGCAGCGCCGGGACTAGCGGGGGCCGGGGGATTAAAGAGACCCAGTACTTC
d_gene: TRBD2
j_gene: TRBJ2-5
abundance: NA
v_gene: TRBV5-8

CDR3aa: CASSELVGGGYTF
CDR3nt: TGTGCCAGCAGTGAACTCGTGGGTGGTGGCTACACCTTC
d_gene: NA
j_gene: TRBJ1-2
abundance: NA
v_gene: TRBV6-1

CDR3aa: CASSDGRGMGEQYF
CDR3nt: TGTGCCAGCAGCGACGGCAGGGGGATGGGGGAGCAGTACTTC
d_gene: TRBD1
j_gene: TRBJ2-7
abundance: NA
v_gene: TRBV6-5

CDR3aa: CASSHGLPNTEAFF
CDR3nt: TGTGCCAGCAGCCACGGACTGCCGAACACTGAAGCTTTCTTT
d_gene: NA
j_gene: TRBJ1-1
abundance: NA
v_gene: TRBV5-6

CDR3aa: CASSVNIFGDTGELFF
CDR3nt: TGTGCCAGCAGCGTAAACATTTTTGGGGACACCGGGGAGCTGTTTTTT
d_gene: NA
j_gene: TRBJ2-2
abundance: NA
v_gene: TRBV9

CDR3aa: CAISGGDVNYGHTF
CDR3nt: TGTGCCATCAGTGGGGGGGACGTCAACTATGGCCACACCTTC
d_gene: NA
j_gene: TRBJ1-2
abundance: NA
v_gene: TRBV10-3

CDR3aa: CASKGQDTGRKAEQYF
CDR3nt: TGTGCCAGCAAGGGACAGGATACCGGGAGAAAGGCCGAGCAGTACTTC
d_gene: TRBD1
j_gene: TRBJ2-7
abundance: NA
v_gene: TRBV28

CDR3aa: CASSQGQGQIDSPLHF
CDR3nt: TGCGCCAGCAGCCAAGGACAGGGACAAATCGATTCACCCCTCCACTTT
d_gene: TRBD1
j_gene: TRBJ1-6
abundance: NA
v_gene: TRBV4-1

CDR3aa: CASSLLSNSGNTIYF
CDR3nt: TGTGCCAGCTCCCTCCTCTCCAACTCTGGAAACACCATATATTTT
d_gene: NA
j_gene: TRBJ1-3
abundance: NA
v_gene: TRBV5-8

CDR3aa: CASSILQGMDTEAFF
CDR3nt: TGTGCCAGCAGCATACTTCAGGGTATGGACACTGAAGCTTTCTTT
d_gene: NA
j_gene: TRBJ1-1
abundance: NA
v_gene: TRBV5-6

CDR3aa: CASSWTSGSNGGELFF
CDR3nt: TGTGCCAGCAGTTGGACTAGCGGGAGCAATGGCGGGGAGCTGTTTTTT
d_gene: TRBD2
j_gene: TRBJ2-2
abundance: NA
v_gene: TRBV27

CDR3aa: CASRRALDSHQETQYF
CDR3nt: TGCGCCAGCCGCCGAGCCTTGGACAGCCACCAAGAGACCCAGTACTTC
d_gene: NA
j_gene: TRBJ2-5
abundance: once
v_gene: TRBV5-1

CDR3aa: CASSSLAGTSTDTQYF
CDR3nt: TGTGCCAGCAGCTCGTTAGCGGGAACCAGCACAGATACGCAGTATTTT
d_gene: TRBD2
j_gene: TRBJ2-3
abundance: once
v_gene: TRBV5-6

CDR3aa: CASSITVGYGYTF
CDR3nt: TGTGCCAGTAGTATCACAGTGGGGTACGGCTACACCTTC
d_gene: NA
j_gene: TRBJ1-2
abundance: NA
v_gene: TRBV19

CDR3aa: CASSLDRGIEKLFF
CDR3nt: TGTGCCAGCAGCCTGGACAGGGGAATCGAAAAACTGTTTTTT
d_gene: TRBD1
j_gene: TRBJ1-4
abundance: NA
v_gene: TRBV7-9

CDR3aa: CASSLPLVGPIETQYF
CDR3nt: TGTGCCAGCAGCTTACCTCTAGTTGGTCCTATAGAGACCCAGTACTTC
d_gene: NA
j_gene: TRBJ2-5
abundance: NA
v_gene: TRBV5-6

CDR3aa: CASSLDTTYGYTF
CDR3nt: TGTGCCAGCAGCTTAGACACGACCTATGGCTACACCTTC
d_gene: NA
j_gene: TRBJ1-2
abundance: NA
v_gene: TRBV3-1/TRBV3-2

CDR3aa: CASSLDLGARGTEAFF
CDR3nt: TGTGCCAGCAGCTTAGATTTGGGGGCGAGGGGCACTGAAGCTTTCTTT
d_gene: NA
j_gene: TRBJ1-1
abundance: NA
v_gene: TRBV13

CDR3aa: CASSPLIAGAYNEQFF
CDR3nt: TGTGCCAGCAGCCCCCTCATAGCGGGGGCCTACAATGAGCAGTTCTTC
d_gene: TRBD2
j_gene: TRBJ2-1
abundance: NA
v_gene: TRBV7-3

CDR3aa: CASSFLGRYEQYF
CDR3nt: TGTGCCAGCAGTTTCCTCGGACGTTACGAGCAGTACTTC
d_gene: NA
j_gene: TRBJ2-7
abundance: NA
v_gene: TRBV28

CDR3aa: CASSSNTGESYEQYF
CDR3nt: TGTGCCAGCAGTTCCAATACCGGGGAGAGCTACGAGCAGTACTTC
d_gene: NA
j_gene: TRBJ2-7
abundance: NA
v_gene: TRBV6-5

CDR3aa: CASSLDTSTEAFF
CDR3nt: TGTGCCAGCAGCCTCGACACCTCCACTGAAGCTTTCTTT
d_gene: NA
j_gene: TRBJ1-1
abundance: NA
v_gene: TRBV7-3

CDR3aa: CASSLGPGLAGYQETQYF
CDR3nt: TGTGCCAGCAGTTTAGGGCCGGGACTAGCGGGGTACCAAGAGACCCAGTACTTC
d_gene: TRBD2
j_gene: TRBJ2-5
abundance: NA
v_gene: TRBV27

CDR3aa: CASSLRGSGGELFF
CDR3nt: TGTGCCAGCAGCTTACGGGGATCTGGCGGGGAGCTGTTTTTT
d_gene: NA
j_gene: TRBJ2-2
abundance: NA
v_gene: TRBV7-3

CDR3aa: CASSHGPGLAGYEQYF
CDR3nt: TGCGCCAGCAGCCATGGCCCGGGACTAGCGGGCTACGAGCAGTACTTC
d_gene: TRBD2
j_gene: TRBJ2-7
abundance: NA
v_gene: TRBV4-1

CDR3aa: CASSFVRGYAEAFF
CDR3nt: TGTGCCAGCAGCTTCGTCAGGGGGTACGCTGAAGCTTTCTTT
d_gene: TRBD1
j_gene: TRBJ1-1
abundance: NA
v_gene: TRBV7-8

CDR3aa: CASSALGLAGSPGELFF
CDR3nt: TGTGCCAGCAGTGCCCTAGGACTAGCGGGGAGTCCCGGGGAGCTGTTTTTT
d_gene: TRBD2
j_gene: TRBJ2-2
abundance: NA
v_gene: TRBV6-1

CDR3aa: CSVESRAGNTIYF
CDR3nt: TGCAGCGTTGAATCCAGGGCTGGAAACACCATATATTTT
d_gene: NA
j_gene: TRBJ1-3
abundance: NA
v_gene: TRBV29-1

CDR3aa: CASSTGQGAYEQYF
CDR3nt: TGTGCCAGCAGTACGGGACAGGGGGCCTACGAGCAGTACTTC
d_gene: TRBD1
j_gene: TRBJ2-7
abundance: NA
v_gene: TRBV11-2

CDR3aa: CASSVRSGNTIYF
CDR3nt: TGTGCCAGCAGCGTCCGTTCTGGAAACACCATATATTTT
d_gene: NA
j_gene: TRBJ1-3
abundance: NA
v_gene: TRBV9

CDR3aa: CASSLYGSATQYF
CDR3nt: TGTGCCAGCAGCTTATACGGGAGTGCTACGCAGTATTTT
d_gene: NA
j_gene: TRBJ2-3
abundance: NA
v_gene: TRBV7-8

CDR3aa: CASSLDRDWAGELFF
CDR3nt: TGTGCCAGCAGTTTAGACCGGGACTGGGCCGGGGAGCTGTTTTTT
d_gene: NA
j_gene: TRBJ2-2
abundance: NA
v_gene: TRBV27

CDR3aa: CAWSWALNTEAFF
CDR3nt: TGTGCCTGGAGTTGGGCCCTGAACACTGAAGCTTTCTTT
d_gene: NA
j_gene: TRBJ1-1
abundance: NA
v_gene: TRBV30

CDR3aa: CASPLGQGHFEEQYF
CDR3nt: TGTGCCAGCCCCTTAGGGCAGGGGCATTTTGAAGAGCAGTACTTC
d_gene: NA
j_gene: TRBJ2-7
abundance: NA
v_gene: TRBV27

CDR3aa: CASSLWTNAIDGYTF
CDR3nt: TGTGCCAGCAGCTTATGGACAAATGCGATAGATGGCTACACCTTC
d_gene: NA
j_gene: TRBJ1-2
abundance: once
v_gene: TRBV7-2

CDR3aa: CASSLDGLAGGSYNEQFF
CDR3nt: TGTGCCAGCAGCTTGGACGGACTAGCGGGGGGGTCCTACAATGAGCAGTTCTTC
d_gene: TRBD2
j_gene: TRBJ2-1
abundance: NA
v_gene: TRBV5-4

CDR3aa: CARGGRRAEAFF
CDR3nt: TGTGCCAGAGGGGGCAGGAGGGCTGAAGCTTTCTTT
d_gene: TRBD1
j_gene: TRBJ1-1
abundance: once
v_gene: TRBV9